This is a list of T cell receptor beta chains from one sample in a study of coeliac disease. Sequenced by immunoSEQ multiplex PCR; TCRdb stores in-frame clones only, minus some. The sample has about 6,700 clones, about 63% seen once. Sequenced: lamina propria lymphocytes from the gut. The receptors originated from a woman in her late teens or twenties with active celiac disease. The CDR3 runs from the conserved cysteine through the conserved F or W. D genes are given only for firm matches. Clone size is given for some rows only: seen once, a few or many times, or a class if the clone is expanded.

d_call	j_call	v_call	clone_size	cdr3_nt	cdr3_aa
TRBD1	TRBJ2-3	TRBV12-5	-	TGTGCTAGTGGTTTGGATCCGGGACAGCGGACAGATACGCAGTATTTT	CASGLDPGQRTDTQYF
TRBD1	TRBJ1-2	TRBV7-9	-	TGTGCCATCCACCCCCTGGGACAGGGAGAATATGGCTACACCTTC	CAIHPLGQGEYGYTF
TRBD1	TRBJ1-1	TRBV2	-	TGTGCCAGCGGGACAGTTGGTGAAGCTTTCTTT	CASGTVGEAFF
-	TRBJ1-5	TRBV7-2	-	TGTGCCAGCAGCTTAGGCGTCCGGGGATTCAGCAATCAGCCCCAGCATTTT	CASSLGVRGFSNQPQHF
-	TRBJ1-2	TRBV12-5	-	TGTGCTAGTGGTTTGGTACTGTGGCGGCGTACCTATGGCTACACCTTC	CASGLVLWRRTYGYTF
-	TRBJ2-3	TRBV1	-	TGCACCAGCAGCCCCCCTGGGGCCAGTAGCACAGATACGCAGTATTTT	CTSSPPGASSTDTQYF
-	TRBJ2-2	TRBV10-3	-	TGTGCCATCAGTGAGAGAGGGCGGGGTATCGGCGGGGAGCTGTTTTTT	CAISERGRGIGGELFF
-	TRBJ2-3	TRBV5-1	few	TGCGCCAGCAGCTTGCCTAGCACAGATACGCAGTATTTT	CASSLPSTDTQYF
-	TRBJ1-5	TRBV15	-	TGTGCCACCAGCAGATCATTGAGCAATCAGCCCCAGCATTTT	CATSRSLSNQPQHF
-	TRBJ1-4	TRBV28	-	TGTGCCAGCACGGACAGTGGAGTAGGAGGATCGGGAGGAAAACTGTTTTTT	CASTDSGVGGSGGKLFF
TRBD2	TRBJ2-1	TRBV10-3	few	TGTACTAGCGGGAGTAGAGATGAGCAGTTCTTC	CTSGSRDEQFF
-	TRBJ2-3	TRBV29-1	-	TGCAGCGTTGACAGGGGGGGCACAGATACGCAGTATTTT	CSVDRGGTDTQYF
-	TRBJ1-2	TRBV5-1	-	TGCGCCAGCAGCTTCGAACAGGGCTCCAACTATGGCTACACCTTC	CASSFEQGSNYGYTF
-	TRBJ2-5	TRBV7-2	once	TGTGCCAGCAGCCCCCTGGGGAGGGAGACCCAGTACTTC	CASSPLGRETQYF
TRBD1	TRBJ1-1	TRBV4-1	-	TGCGCCAGCAGCCAAGAGGGGGGGGAAGACAGGGGGAACACTGAAGCTTTCTTT	CASSQEGGEDRGNTEAFF